Listed below are T cell receptor beta chains from one sample, sequenced in a study of radiation and T cells in renal cell carcinoma. Only in-frame clones appear in the TCRdb table, and some are missing; sequencing was by immunoSEQ multiplex PCR. The sample lists 20,000 to 25,000 clones, about 80% occurring once. The input for sequencing was blood, taken from a patient whose treatment included radiotherapy and nephrectomy. The receptors were sampled from a man aged 60-69 years with renal cell carcinoma. Each CDR3 is given with its conserved first and last residue. A D gene is named only where the DNA matches it firmly. Clone size is not always given. Where it is, it says once, few, many or a class for expanded clones.

J | D | V | size | DNA | CDR3
TRBJ2-1 | - | TRBV11-3 | few | TGTGCCAGCAGCCTAACAGGCTTCCCCTACAATGAGCAGTTCTTC | CASSLTGFPYNEQFF
TRBJ1-2 | - | TRBV13 | - | TGTGCCAGCAGCTTAGGTAGGGACGGCTATGGCTACACCTTC | CASSLGRDGYGYTF
TRBJ2-7 | - | TRBV6-5 | - | TGTGCCAGCAGACCAGCTTCGGCAGGGACCTACGAGCAGTACTTC | CASRPASAGTYEQYF
TRBJ2-7 | TRBD1 | TRBV18 | - | TGTGCCAGCTCCAGGGGGCAATCCTACGAGCAGTACTTC | CASSRGQSYEQYF
TRBJ1-2 | - | TRBV5-1 | - | TGCGCCAGCAGCTTGAGAGGGGGGAGGCACGCTGACCTAGTACAGGGTGACAGCTACACCTTC | CASSLRGGRHADLVQGDSYTF
TRBJ1-1 | TRBD1 | TRBV25-1 | - | TGTGCCAGCAGTGAATTCATGGGACAGGCGAGAACTGAAGCTTTCTTT | CASSEFMGQARTEAFF
TRBJ2-3 | - | TRBV19 | - | TGTGCCAGTTCCGGCCTCACAGATACGCAGTATTTT | CASSGLTDTQYF
TRBJ2-7 | TRBD1 | TRBV7-8 | - | TGTGCCAGCAGCTTAGTTACAGGGGGAACCTACGAGCAGTACTTC | CASSLVTGGTYEQYF
TRBJ2-2 | - | TRBV5-4 | once | TGTGCCAGCAGCCCCCTGGACAGCCCGAACACCGGGGAGCTGTTTTTT | CASSPLDSPNTGELFF
TRBJ2-3 | - | TRBV11-3 | - | TGTGCCAGCAGCTTAGGCGGACCTAAATGGGCGGATACGCAGTATTTT | CASSLGGPKWADTQYF
TRBJ2-3 | - | TRBV5-1 | - | TGCGCCAGCAGCTTGCAGGGTGGCACAGATACGCAGTATTTT | CASSLQGGTDTQYF
TRBJ1-1 | - | TRBV5-1 | - | TGCGCCAGCAGCTACAAGGGGATGAACACTGAAGCTTTCTTT | CASSYKGMNTEAFF
TRBJ1-3 | TRBD1 | TRBV5-1 | - | TGCGCCAGCAGCTTGGAGGACAGGACGTCCTCTGGAAACACCATATATTTT | CASSLEDRTSSGNTIYF
TRBJ2-7 | - | TRBV11-2 | - | TGTGCCAGCAGCTTAGAACGGGGAACCTACGAGCAGTACTTC | CASSLERGTYEQYF
TRBJ2-5 | - | TRBV11-1 | - | TGTGCCAGCAGCCGCGGGGGCCCCCAAGAGACCCAGTACTTC | CASSRGGPQETQYF
TRBJ1-1 | - | TRBV5-1 | - | TGCGCCAGCAGCTTGGTCCAGGGGTGGACTGAAGCTTTCTTT | CASSLVQGWTEAFF